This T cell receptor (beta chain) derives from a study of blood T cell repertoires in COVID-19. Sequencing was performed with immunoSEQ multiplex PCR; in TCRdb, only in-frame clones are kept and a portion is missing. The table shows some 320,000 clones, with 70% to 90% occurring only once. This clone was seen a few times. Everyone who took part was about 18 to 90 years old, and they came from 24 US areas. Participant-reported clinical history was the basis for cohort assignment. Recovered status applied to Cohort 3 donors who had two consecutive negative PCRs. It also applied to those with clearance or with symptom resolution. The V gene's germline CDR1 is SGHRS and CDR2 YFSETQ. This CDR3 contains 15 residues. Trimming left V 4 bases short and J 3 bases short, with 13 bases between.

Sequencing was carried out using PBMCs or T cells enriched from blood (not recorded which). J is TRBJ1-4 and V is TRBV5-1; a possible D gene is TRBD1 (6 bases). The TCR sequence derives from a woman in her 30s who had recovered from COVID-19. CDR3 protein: CASSGGAAPNEKLFF. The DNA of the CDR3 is TGCGCCAGCAGCGGGGGGGCAGCACCTAATGAAAAACTGTTTTTT.